Listed below are T cell receptor beta chains from one sample, sequenced in a study of T cells in tumors after PD-1 blockade. The table came from immunoSEQ multiplex PCR; TCRdb's copy has only in-frame clones and leaves some out. Here the sample spans fewer than 55,000 clones, 81% being singletons. The sample here was PBMCs, taken before anti-PD-1 treatment. The receptors originated from a human donor with basal cell carcinoma. Both conserved end residues are trimmed from each CDR3. D genes are given only for firm matches.

j_gene,d_gene,v_gene,CDR3aa
TRBJ2-1,.,TRBV7-8,ASSLHRGGGEQF
TRBJ2-4,TRBD1,TRBV5-5,ASSFSTGGALNIQY
TRBJ1-2,.,TRBV5-1,ASSLDPGTNGYT
TRBJ1-4,TRBD1,TRBV5-4,ASSFPDREGEKLF
TRBJ2-1,TRBD2,TRBV29-1,SVVAAGGKGGYNEQF
TRBJ2-5,TRBD2,TRBV7-8,ASSLEVGGYQETQY
TRBJ2-2,.,TRBV7-8,ASSLGGAQGHGELF
TRBJ2-1,.,TRBV2,ASTISGNEQF
TRBJ2-5,TRBD2,TRBV5-4,ASSSGLAGVQETQY
TRBJ1-3,TRBD1,TRBV9,ASSVGQGFSGNTIY
TRBJ2-4,TRBD1,TRBV3-1/TRBV3-2,ASSHSTGAKNIQY
TRBJ2-5,TRBD2,TRBV19,ASTPSGGGTQY
TRBJ2-5,TRBD1,TRBV5-1,ASRTTGGLETQY